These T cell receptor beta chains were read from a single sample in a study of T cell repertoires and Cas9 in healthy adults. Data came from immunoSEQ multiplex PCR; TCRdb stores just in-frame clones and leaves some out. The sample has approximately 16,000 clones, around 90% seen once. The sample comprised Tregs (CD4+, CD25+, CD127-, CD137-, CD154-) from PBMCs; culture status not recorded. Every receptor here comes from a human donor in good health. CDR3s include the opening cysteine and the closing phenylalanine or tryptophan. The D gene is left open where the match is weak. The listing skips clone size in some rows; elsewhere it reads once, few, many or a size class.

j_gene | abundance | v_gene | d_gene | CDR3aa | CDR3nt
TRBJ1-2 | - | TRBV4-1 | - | CASSQEGRGVYGYTF | TGCGCCAGCAGCCAAGAAGGCAGGGGTGTCTATGGCTACACCTTC
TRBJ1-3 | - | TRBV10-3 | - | CAISGRNRDSGNTIYF | TGTGCCATCAGTGGGAGAAACCGGGACTCTGGAAACACCATATATTTT
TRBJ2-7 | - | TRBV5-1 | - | CASSLVGSGEQYF | TGCGCCAGCAGCTTGGTTGGCTCCGGCGAGCAGTACTTC
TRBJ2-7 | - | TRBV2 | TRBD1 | CASSEDPGTGIYEQYF | TGTGCCAGCAGTGAAGACCCCGGGACAGGTATCTACGAGCAGTACTTC
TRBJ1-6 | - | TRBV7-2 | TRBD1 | CASSSDRGLGNSPLHF | TGTGCCAGCAGCTCCGACAGGGGATTAGGTAATTCACCCCTCCACTTT
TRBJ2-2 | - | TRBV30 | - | CAWSPLHRDIGELFF | TGTGCCTGGAGTCCTCTACACAGGGACATCGGGGAGCTGTTTTTT
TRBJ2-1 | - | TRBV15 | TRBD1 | CATSRDQGAYNEQFF | TGTGCCACCAGCAGAGATCAGGGGGCCTACAATGAGCAGTTCTTC
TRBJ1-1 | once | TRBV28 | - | CASSLPLIRVENTEAFF | TGTGCCAGCAGTTTGCCCCTCATAAGGGTGGAGAACACTGAAGCTTTCTTT
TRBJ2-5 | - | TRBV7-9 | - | CASSLVGEETQYF | TGTGCCAGCAGCTTAGTGGGGGAAGAGACCCAGTACTTC
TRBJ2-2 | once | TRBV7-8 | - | CASSPRDTGELFF | TGTGCCAGCAGCCCCAGAGACACCGGGGAGCTGTTTTTT
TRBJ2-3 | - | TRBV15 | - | CATSKITDTQYF | TGTGCCACCAGTAAGATCACAGATACGCAGTATTTT
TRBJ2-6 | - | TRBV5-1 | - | CASVREPTSGANVLTF | TGCGCCAGTGTCCGAGAGCCCACCTCTGGGGCCAACGTCCTGACTTTC
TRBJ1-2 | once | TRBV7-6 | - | CASTPQGGWYGYTF | TGTGCCAGCACCCCCCAGGGAGGCTGGTATGGCTACACCTTC
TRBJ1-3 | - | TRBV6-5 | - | CASSPGHYSGNTIYF | TGTGCCAGCAGCCCGGGACACTACTCTGGAAACACCATATATTTT
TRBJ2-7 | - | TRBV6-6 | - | CASSPRFSGDSYEQYF | TGTGCCAGCAGTCCCCGGTTTAGCGGAGACTCCTACGAGCAGTACTTC
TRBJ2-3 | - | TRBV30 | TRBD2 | CAWGGRVADTQYF | TGTGCCTGGGGGGGGAGGGTAGCAGATACGCAGTATTTT
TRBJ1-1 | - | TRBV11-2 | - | CASSFGAETEAFF | TGTGCCAGCAGCTTTGGGGCCGAGACTGAAGCTTTCTTT
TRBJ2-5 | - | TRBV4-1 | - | CASSQDPSLAGKERRETQYF | TGCGCCAGCAGCCAAGATCCGTCCTTGGCAGGGAAGGAGCGGAGGGAGACCCAGTACTTC